The 16 T cell receptor beta chains below all came from one sample that was sequenced in a study of blood T cells in healthy people across ages. A second PCR, run for about 7 to 11 cycles, used a sample-barcoded 5' primer plus a J-beta primer mix. Each CDR3 protein is one row after TCRdb ran MiXCR on the 5' RACE reads. The sample lists 800,000 to 950,000 distinct CDR3 sequences; about 28% were seen once. The sample also formed part of further work on T cells of mothers and their children.

Sequenced sample: blood. These receptors were obtained from a woman aged 40 to 49 in good health.

This clonotype was recorded a few times. This sequence joins TRBV4-3 and TRBJ2-1; D may match TRBD1 or TRBD2 (6 bases each). Germline loops: CDR1 LGHNA, CDR2 YSLEER. The CDR3 runs to 16 residues. V was cut by 0 bases and J by 9 bases, with 18 bases left in between. The CDR3 DNA is TGCGCCAGCAGCCAAGAGGGGGGCCCCCAAAGTGGTGAGCAGTTCTTC. It encodes CASSQEGGPQSGEQFF.

Many counts were recorded for this clonotype. The chain has TRBV29-1 and TRBJ2-1; 8 nucleotides agree with TRBD1. Germline CDR1 and CDR2: SQVTM and ANQGSEA. The CDR3 contains 12 residues. With 6 bases clipped from V and 10 bases from J, the junction kept 8 bases outside the gene matches. CDR3 coding DNA: TGCAGCGTGGCCCTGACAGGGGACGAGCAGTTCTTC. Amino acids: CSVALTGDEQFF.

This clonotype was detected a few times. A read error may be the cause here, since a much bigger clone is one base away. This chain connects TRBV9 to TRBJ2-6; D is unclear. CDR1 is SGDLS, CDR2 YYNGEE, per germline. There are 13 residues in the CDR3. Trimming stripped 3 bases from V and 5 bases from J, with 6 bases between. CDR3 protein: CASSADRANVLTF. The CDR3 DNA follows: TGTGCCAGCAGCGCCGACAGGGCCAACGTCCTGACTTTC.

This clonotype was detected a few times. CDR3 in amino acids: CASSVWGRGREETQYF. In DNA form, the CDR3 reads TGTGCCAGCAGCGTATGGGGGAGGGGGCGCGAAGAGACCCAGTACTTC. The J gene is TRBJ2-5, the V gene TRBV12-3 or TRBV12-4; D is possibly TRBD1 or TRBD2 (7 bases each). This CDR3 has 16 residues. V was clipped by 6 bases and J by 3 bases, with 20 bases between them.

This clonotype was observed at least ten times. A read error may explain this, as a much larger clone is one base away. This chain connects TRBV9 to TRBJ2-7, with D maybe TRBD1 (6 bases). There are 13 residues in the CDR3. CDR1 is SGDLS and CDR2 is YYNGEE in the germline V gene. Trimming pared 3 bases from V and 3 bases from J, leaving 10 bases between. Here the CDR3 reads CASSEGDGYEQYF. The CDR3 DNA reads as TGTGCCAGCAGCGAGGGGGACGGCTACGAGCAGTACTTC. The full variable domain, in which reference TRBV9 and TRBJ2-7 provide the parts outside the CDR3, is DSGVTQTPKHLITATGQRVTLRCSPRSGDLSVYWYQQSLDQGLQFLIQYYNGEERAKGNILERFSAQQFPDLHSELNLSSLELGDSALYFCASSEGDGYEQYFGPGTRLTVT.

The genes are TRBV6-1 and TRBJ1-1; D is perhaps TRBD1 (6 bases). There are 14 residues in the CDR3. Trimming pared 1 base from V and 9 bases from J, leaving 15 bases between. From germline, CDR1 is MNHNS and CDR2 SASEGT. The CDR3 sequence is CASSEDAGGGKAFF. The CDR3 nucleotides read TGTGCCAGCAGTGAAGATGCAGGAGGGGGGAAAGCTTTCTTT.

The chain has TRBV12-3 or TRBV12-4 and TRBJ2-1; perhaps TRBD1 as D (5 bases). The V gene lost 6 bases and the J gene lost 2 bases, with 17 bases spanning the gap. This CDR3 spans 16 amino acids. DNA for the CDR3: TGTGCCAGCAGGGCAATAGACAGACGGGCCTACAATGAGCAGTTCTTC. Its translation: CASRAIDRRAYNEQFF.

V and J are TRBV2 and TRBJ2-7; a possible D gene is TRBD2 (5 bases). The germline V gene encodes CDR1 SNHLY and CDR2 FYNNEI. The CDR3 consists of 13 residues. V lost 10 bases and J lost 2, with 15 bases in between. For the CDR3, the DNA is TGTGCCACCACACCGGGAAGAGCCTACGAGCAGTACTTC. Its protein product is CATTPGRAYEQYF.

The gene calls are TRBV5-1 and TRBJ2-5, with a tentative D call TRBD1 (5 bases). The CDR3 has 14 residues. The germline gives CDR1 SGHRS, CDR2 YFSETQ. V lost 3 bases and J 3 bases, leaving 12 bases between the germline ends. The CDR3 loop is CASSSGQEEETQYF. CDR3 nucleotide sequence: TGCGCCAGCAGCTCCGGACAAGAAGAAGAGACCCAGTACTTC.

This clonotype turned up a few times. One end of the junction does not line up with germline, which may come from a read error. The chain is built from TRBV2 and TRBJ2-7; D might be TRBD1 (6 bases). The CDR3 has 14 residues. Germline values: CDR1 SNHLY, CDR2 FYNNEI. CDR3 residues: CASRGAGTYYERYF. In DNA form, the CDR3 reads TGTGCCAGCAGGGGCGCCGGGACATATTACGAGCGGTACTTC.

In this sample, this clonotype turned up a few times. V gene TRBV11-1 combines with J gene TRBJ1-1, with TRBD1 identical over 8 bases. The CDR3 is 15 amino acids. J lost 6 bases, V lost 2 bases, and 8 bases had no gene match. The germline V gene encodes CDR1 SGHAT and CDR2 FQDESV (reference sequence). CDR3 residues: CASSLRSGRGPEAFF. The CDR3 DNA reads TGTGCCAGCAGCTTAAGGTCGGGCAGGGGGCCTGAAGCTTTCTTT.

Details on this clonotype: Possible read error: a much larger clone is one base away. The rearrangement links TRBV5-1 to TRBJ1-4, with D possibly being TRBD1 (5 bases). CDR3 length: 15 residues. CDR1 is SGHRS and CDR2 is YFSETQ in the germline V gene. CDR3 in amino acids: CASSLDGTRLEKRFF. The CDR3, as DNA: TGCGCCAGCAGCTTGGACGGGACGAGGCTCGAAAAACGGTTTTTT.

V is TRBV6-2 or TRBV6-3 and J is TRBJ2-7, with D possibly being TRBD1 (6 bases). Germline V gene lookup returns CDR1 MNHEY and CDR2 SVGEGT. The CDR3 loop spans 16 amino acids. Trimming pared 5 bases from V and 2 bases from J, leaving 19 bases between. The CDR3 is CASSGPGHAKTYEQYF. The DNA of the CDR3 is TGTGCCAGCAGTGGCCCGGGACACGCGAAAACCTACGAGCAGTACTTC.

The count of this clonotype is one. This rearrangement joins TRBV29-1 to TRBJ1-1, with unresolved D. V was pared by 4 bases and J by 2 bases, with 11 bases between. The CDR3 is 13 residues long. In germline, CDR1 is SQVTM, CDR2 ANQGSEA. CDR3 amino acids: CSVVWPTNTEAFF. In nucleotides, the CDR3 is TGCAGCGTTGTCTGGCCGACTAACACTGAAGCTTTCTTT.

This sequence joins TRBV28 and TRBJ2-7; weak D call: TRBD1 (6 bases). This CDR3 region has 15 residues. V gave up 3 bases and J gave up 2 bases, with 14 bases separating them. Germline CDR1 MDHEN, CDR2 SYDVKM. DNA of the CDR3: TGTGCCAGCAGTTTCTCGACAGAGGGGGCCTACGAGCAGTACTTC. It encodes CASSFSTEGAYEQYF. Complete variable domain (other parts from reference TRBV28 and TRBJ2-7): DVKVTQSSRYLVKRTGEKVFLECVQDMDHENMFWYRQDPGLGLRLIYFSYDVKMKEKGDIPEGYSVSREKKERFSLILESASTNQTSMYLCASSFSTEGAYEQYFGPGTRLTVT.

The chain uses TRBV20-1 and TRBJ1-6; D is ambiguous. The CDR3 consists of 13 residues. Germline V CDR1 and CDR2: DFQATT, SNEGSKA (reference sequence). Deletions cut 3 bases from V and 8 bases from J, with 11 bases between. This chain's CDR3 is CSARQTADSPLHF. Written as DNA, the CDR3 is TGCAGTGCTAGGCAGACGGCCGATTCACCCCTCCACTTT.